This T cell receptor beta chain was found in a study of blood T cell repertoires in COVID-19. With 3 bases removed from V and 1 base from J, the gap between germline ends came to 12 bases. Germline V gene lookup returns CDR1 LGHDT and CDR2 YNNKEL (reference sequence). The CDR3 consists of 15 residues. In the authors' methods: Amplification from reference gene primers served as the basis for estimated nucleated cell counts. TCRdb keeps only in-frame clones here, not all; method: immunoSEQ multiplex PCR. That table is the source of V, J and clone size, and D and trimming were worked out from the DNA. The repertoire has around 250,000 clones, 80% to 90% of them found once; the top ten carry around 3.1%. This clone was detected only once. Clinical history as reported by participants underpinned cohort assignment.

This chain connects TRBV3-1 (or the pseudogene TRBV3-2) to TRBJ1-2; D may be TRBD1 (6 bases). Sequenced material: PBMCs or T cells enriched from blood (not recorded which). The origin of this receptor is a woman aged 40 to 50 who had been exposed to COVID-19. The chain's CDR3 is CASSQRTVINYGYTF. The CDR3 region has the DNA TGTGCCAGCAGCCAGAGGACAGTGATTAACTATGGCTACACCTTC.